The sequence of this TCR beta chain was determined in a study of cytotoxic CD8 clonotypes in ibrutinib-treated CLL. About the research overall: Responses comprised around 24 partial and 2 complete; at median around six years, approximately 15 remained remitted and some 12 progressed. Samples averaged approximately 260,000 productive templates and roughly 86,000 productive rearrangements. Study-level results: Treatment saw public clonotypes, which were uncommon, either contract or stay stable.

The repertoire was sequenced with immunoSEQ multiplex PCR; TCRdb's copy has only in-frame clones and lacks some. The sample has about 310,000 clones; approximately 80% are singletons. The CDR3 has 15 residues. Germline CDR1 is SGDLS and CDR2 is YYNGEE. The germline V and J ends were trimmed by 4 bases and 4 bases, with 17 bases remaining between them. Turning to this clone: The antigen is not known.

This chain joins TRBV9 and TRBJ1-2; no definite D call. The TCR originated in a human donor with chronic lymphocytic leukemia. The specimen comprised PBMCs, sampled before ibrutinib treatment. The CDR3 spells CASSPSGRPPYGYTF. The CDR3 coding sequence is TGTGCCAGCAGCCCTAGCGGCCGGCCGCCCTATGGCTACACCTTC.